This TCR beta chain was captured in a study of blood T cell repertoires in COVID-19. Original analysis: The authors estimated nucleated cell counts from reference gene primer amplification. Libraries were prepared by immunoSEQ multiplex PCR; TCRdb keeps only in-frame clonotypes and omits some of them. D and trimming were read from the DNA, whereas the V and J calls and clone size are those reported in that table. The sample lists about 430,000 clones; nearly 90% were seen once. Participants were aged roughly 18 to 95 years, lived in roughly 23 US areas, and enrolled virtually. Trimming took 2 bases from V and 4 from J; bases not matched to a gene: 3. The CDR3 runs 14 residues. Germline V CDR1 and CDR2: KGHSH, LQKENI.

Sequenced sample: PBMCs or T cells enriched from blood (not recorded which). This chain connects TRBV18 to TRBJ1-2; 8 bases agree with TRBD1. The receptor comes from a woman in her late teens or twenties who had been exposed to COVID-19. In nucleotides, the CDR3 is TGTGCCAGCTCACCAGACAGGGGCCCCTATGGCTACACCTTC. Residues: CASSPDRGPYGYTF.